This T cell receptor (beta chain) was profiled in a study of T cell repertoires in cytomegalovirus infection. Study conclusions and caveats: Predominance within the ex vivo response was attributable to HLA-C-restricted CMV-specific TCR beta clonotypes.

Germline lookup yields CDR1 SGHRS and CDR2 YFSETQ. V lost 7 bases and J 2 bases, leaving 11 bases between the germline ends. The CDR3 runs 13 residues. This clonotype was seen more than once but under ten times. Its antigen is as yet unknown. One entry per CDR3 protein results from TCRdb running MiXCR on the reads. Seen here are hundreds of thousands of distinct CDR3 sequences, around 10% observed once, and the top ten hold roughly a tenth. This clonotype was sampled from a human donor in good health (CMV status not recorded). Some clones in this sample may be carry-over from other donors' samples. The J gene is TRBJ2-3, the V gene TRBV5-1; D perhaps matches TRBD2 (5 bases). Sample: PBMCs. The CDR3 DNA is TGCGCCAGCGCAGAGGGTACCACAGATACGCAGTATTTT. It codes for CASAEGTTDTQYF.